Presented here are 27 T cell receptor beta chains from one specimen sequenced in a study of T cell repertoires in ileal Crohn's disease. Some clones are missing from TCRdb's copy, which holds only in-frame ones; the method was immunoSEQ multiplex PCR. This sample carries 6,500 to 8,500 clones, over 60% of them seen once, and the ten largest clones take 7.5% to 10%. Time point meaning: neoterminal ileum biopsy at postoperative endoscopy, about 6 months after surgery. Sequencing was carried out using ileal tissue. The receptors originated from an adult with Crohn's disease.

This rearrangement joins TRBV15 to TRBJ2-5, with D perhaps matching TRBD1 (6 bases). Trimming cost V 6 bases and J 4 bases, with 18 bases left between them. The CDR3 is 15 amino acids. CDR1 and CDR2 (germline): LNHNV, YYDKDF (reference sequence). CDR3 in amino acids: CATRGAAGAGETQYF. In DNA form, the CDR3 reads TGTGCCACCAGAGGGGCGGCAGGGGCTGGAGAGACCCAGTACTTC.

The J gene is TRBJ2-1, the V gene TRBV27; 10 nucleotides line up with TRBD2. This CDR3 is 14 amino acids long. CDR1 and CDR2 from the germline V gene are MNHEY and SMNVEV (reference sequence). V was pared by 6 bases and J by 4 bases, with 3 bases of the junction left unmatched. CDR3 amino acids: CASRGLAAYNEQFF. In nucleotides, the CDR3 is TGTGCCAGCAGAGGACTAGCGGCTTACAATGAGCAGTTCTTC.

The chain carries TRBV4-1 and TRBJ1-2; D is ambiguous. The CDR3 is 16 amino acids. V shed 0 bases and J shed 5 bases, with 16 bases lying between them. Germline V gives CDR1 MGHRA, CDR2 YSYEKL. This CDR3 is CASSQEANRSPYGYTF. CDR3 bases: TGCGCCAGCAGCCAAGAGGCAAACAGATCCCCATATGGCTACACCTTC.

The chain is built from TRBV14 and TRBJ2-3; 12 bases map to TRBD2. The germline CDR1 and CDR2 sequences are SGHDN and FVKESK. With 5 bases clipped from V and 2 bases from J, the junction kept 2 bases outside the gene matches. This CDR3 spans 15 amino acids. CDR3 sequence reads: CASSGLAGITDTQYF. The CDR3 DNA sequence: TGTGCCAGCAGCGGACTAGCGGGGATCACAGATACGCAGTATTTT.

The rearrangement links TRBV5-6 to TRBJ2-1; D might be TRBD2 (5 bases). The CDR3 runs to 17 residues. The V and J ends lost 0 bases and 5 bases respectively, with 18 bases between them. CDR1 is SGHDT, CDR2 YYEEEE, per germline. Here the CDR3 reads CASSLGGIARANNEQFF. The DNA of the CDR3 is TGTGCCAGCAGCTTGGGAGGGATAGCGAGAGCAAACAATGAGCAGTTCTTC.

This chain connects TRBV19 to TRBJ1-6, with TRBD1 matching 7 bases. Germline values: CDR1 LNHDA, CDR2 SQIVND (reference sequence). CDR3 length: 14 amino acids. V shed 5 bases, J shed 8 bases, and the junction held 6 bases outside the gene matches. CDR3 nucleotides: TGTGCCAGTAGTGCCGACAGGGACTATTCACCCCTCCACTTT. Amino acid sequence: CASSADRDYSPLHF.

By proportion, this clone is large. This rearrangement joins TRBV15 to TRBJ1-2; D remains ambiguous. The CDR3 totals 12 residues. V lost 5 bases and J lost 2, with 6 bases in between. Germline V gene sequence: CDR1 LNHNV, CDR2 YYDKDF (reference sequence). The CDR3 nucleotides are TGTGCCACCAGCGGCACGAACTATGGCTACACCTTC. Protein sequence: CATSGTNYGYTF. Full variable domain (rest looked up from reference TRBV15 and TRBJ1-2): DAMVIQNPRYQVTQFGKPVTLSCSQTLNHNVMYWYQQKSSQAPKLLFHYYDKDFNNEADTPDNFQSRRPNTSFCFLDIRSPGLGDTAMYLCATSGTNYGYTFGSGTRLTVV.

The chain is built from TRBV7-3 and TRBJ2-2; 7 bases agree with TRBD2. Germline CDR1 and CDR2: SGHTA and FQGTGA. This CDR3 has 15 amino acids. V trimming: 0 bases; J trimming: 6 bases; junction bases outside the gene matches: 4. The CDR3 is CASSLTAGVAGELFF. The CDR3 region has the DNA TGTGCCAGCAGCTTAACCGCGGGAGTGGCCGGGGAGCTGTTTTTT.

The chain has TRBV2 and TRBJ2-1, with 8 positions matching TRBD2. V was pared by 6 bases and J by 7 bases, with 8 bases of the junction left unmatched. Germline-derived CDR1 and CDR2 are SNHLY and FYNNEI. CDR3 length: 14 amino acids. The CDR3 sequence: CASRASGGPNEQFF. CDR3 sequence (DNA): TGTGCCAGCAGAGCGTCGGGGGGGCCGAATGAGCAGTTCTTC. Filled out from reference TRBV2 and TRBJ2-1, the complete variable domain reads EPEVTQTPSHQVTQMGQEVILRCVPISNHLYFYWYRQILGQKVEFLVSFYNNEISEKSEIFDDQFSVERPDGSNFTLKIRSTKLEDSAMYFCASRASGGPNEQFFGPGTRLTVL.

J is TRBJ1-2 and V is TRBV6-5, with a possible D match to TRBD1 (6 bases). The germline V gene has CDR1 MNHEY and CDR2 SVGAGI. Deletions cut 5 bases from V and 4 bases from J, with 11 bases between. The CDR3 runs to 13 residues. DNA for the CDR3: TGTGCCAGCAGTAAGCTCAGGGGCTATGGCTACACCTTC. Translated: CASSKLRGYGYTF.

CDR3 region: CASSVSDRVNNQPQHF. As DNA, the CDR3 is TGTGCCAGCAGTGTTTCGGACAGGGTGAACAATCAGCCCCAGCATTTT. The chain uses TRBV6-1 and TRBJ1-5; the match to TRBD1 covers 8 bases. CDR1 and CDR2 (germline): MNHNS, SASEGT. CDR3 length: 16 residues. The ends lost 4 bases at V and 3 bases at J; junction bases unmatched: 8.

The chain recombines TRBV5-1 with TRBJ2-5, with a weak D call TRBD2 (6 bases). Trimming shortened V by 0 bases and J by 2 bases, and 17 bases separated the two germline ends. CDR3 length: 17 residues. Germline CDR1 SGHRS, CDR2 YFSETQ. The CDR3 coding sequence is TGCGCCAGCAGCTTGGGCGGGGTAGCCATCTATCAAGAGACCCAGTACTTC. Translating it yields CASSLGGVAIYQETQYF.

Only a few counts were recorded for this clone. V usage is TRBV5-4 and J usage is TRBJ2-3; 9 positions agree with TRBD1. CDR3 length: 15 amino acids. After removal of 1 base from V and 8 bases from J, the junction contained 8 bases not matched to a gene. Germline assignment: CDR1 SGHNT and CDR2 YYREEE (reference sequence). In nucleotides, the CDR3 is TGTGCCAGCAGCTTGTGGGGGACAGGGAGGAGTACGCAGTATTTT. It is translated as CASSLWGTGRSTQYF.

The V and J genes are TRBV4-1 and TRBJ2-1; 8 bases map to TRBD1. The germline V gene encodes CDR1 MGHRA and CDR2 YSYEKL. The CDR3 loop spans 16 amino acids. The ends lost 0 bases at V and 5 bases at J; junction bases unmatched: 6. For the CDR3, the DNA is TGCGCCAGCAGCCAAGAGTCCGGGACAGGCAACAATGAGCAGTTCTTC. It encodes CASSQESGTGNNEQFF.

This chain uses TRBV9 with TRBJ2-7; 8 bases match TRBD1. CDR3 length: 14 amino acids. Germline CDR1 SGDLS, CDR2 YYNGEE. The J segment lost 2 bases and the V segment lost 3 bases, leaving 4 bases of the junction unmatched. The CDR3 here is CASSATGAAYEQYF. The CDR3 DNA reads TGTGCCAGCAGCGCGACAGGGGCTGCCTACGAGCAGTACTTC. The complete variable domain, with remaining parts taken from reference TRBV9 and TRBJ2-7, reads DSGVTQTPKHLITATGQRVTLRCSPRSGDLSVYWYQQSLDQGLQFLIQYYNGEERAKGNILERFSAQQFPDLHSELNLSSLELGDSALYFCASSATGAAYEQYFGPGTRLTVT.

The chain couples TRBV6-1 to TRBJ2-1; 8 bases align to TRBD1. The germline CDR1 and CDR2 sequences are MNHNS and SASEGT. The J segment lost 7 bases and the V segment lost 6 bases, leaving 8 bases of the junction unmatched. CDR3 length equals 14 residues. The CDR3 coding sequence is TGTGCCAGCAGCAGGACAGGGTTCGTTAATGAGCAGTTCTTC. Amino acid sequence: CASSRTGFVNEQFF.

The chain employs TRBV7-8 and TRBJ2-7, with D unclear. Germline-derived CDR1 and CDR2 are SGHVS and FQNEAQ. V lost 3 bases and J 3 bases, leaving 9 bases between the germline ends. This CDR3 comprises 13 residues. The CDR3 here is CASSFGTLYEQYF. DNA of the CDR3: TGTGCCAGCAGCTTCGGTACGCTCTACGAGCAGTACTTC.

This clone is deemed medium-sized. V gene TRBV5-4 combines with J gene TRBJ2-7, with 9 bases identical to TRBD1. In germline, CDR1 is SGHNT, CDR2 YYREEE (reference sequence). The V gene end was trimmed by 0 bases and the J gene end by 5 bases; junction bases not matched to a gene: 6. The CDR3 length is 15 residues. The CDR3 is CASSLGQGGFDEQYF. For the CDR3, the DNA is TGTGCCAGCAGCTTGGGACAGGGGGGTTTCGACGAGCAGTACTTC.

This chain joins TRBV9 and TRBJ2-7; possible D gene TRBD1, 5 bases. V gave up 4 bases and J gave up 2 bases, with 16 bases separating them. Germline lookup yields CDR1 SGDLS and CDR2 YYNGEE. The CDR3 is 15 residues long. The CDR3 region has the DNA TGTGCCAGCAGCCCCGTCCAGGTAGGGGCCTACGAGCAGTACTTC. This encodes CASSPVQVGAYEQYF.

The chain has TRBV5-1 and TRBJ2-1, with 8 bases matching TRBD1. This CDR3 is 15 amino acids long. From germline, CDR1 is SGHRS and CDR2 YFSETQ. V trimming: 1 base; J trimming: 0 bases; junction bases outside the gene matches: 0. Here the CDR3 reads CASSLTGGSYNEQFF. The CDR3 DNA reads TGCGCCAGCAGCTTGACAGGGGGCTCCTACAATGAGCAGTTCTTC.

This clone is large (0.1 to 1%) by share. In nucleotides, the CDR3 is TGTGCCAGTAGTAGCCAGGGTCAAGGTCAGCCCCAGCATTTT. Translated, it gives CASSSQGQGQPQHF. The chain carries TRBV19 and TRBJ1-5; TRBD1 might be the D (5 bases). The CDR3 has 14 amino acids. CDR1 is LNHDA and CDR2 is SQIVND in the germline V gene (reference sequence). Between the trimmed V and J ends, which lost 4 bases and 6 bases, there was a span of 13 bases.

The table lists this clone with a count of one. The chain has TRBV19 and TRBJ2-1, with 11 bases identical to TRBD1. Germline lookup yields CDR1 LNHDA and CDR2 SQIVND (reference sequence). Unmatched junction bases numbered 8, after V lost 6 bases and J lost 7 bases. The CDR3 has 15 residues. The CDR3 DNA sequence: TGTGCCAGTAGACCAGGGACAGGGGGGAGAAATGAGCAGTTCTTC. Amino acids: CASRPGTGGRNEQFF. Based on the CDR3 plus reference TRBV19 and TRBJ2-1, the full variable domain is DGGITQSPKYLFRKEGQNVTLSCEQNLNHDAMYWYRQDPGQGLRLIYYSQIVNDFQKGDIAEGYSVSREKKESFPLTVTSAQKNPTAFYLCASRPGTGGRNEQFFGPGTRLTVL.

The gene calls are TRBV7-9 and TRBJ2-3; 9 bases are shared with TRBD2. CDR3 length: 13 amino acids. The V segment lost 8 bases and the J segment 5 bases; nucleotides outside the gene matches: 5. Germline CDR1 is SEHNR and CDR2 is FQNEAQ (reference sequence). DNA for the CDR3: TGTGCCAGCGGGGGACTAGCTGGAGATACGCAGTATTTT. This encodes CASGGLAGDTQYF.

The chain combines TRBV7-2 with TRBJ2-7; no clear D. With 3 bases removed from V and 3 bases from J, the gap between germline ends came to 12 bases. CDR1 is SGHTA and CDR2 is FQGNSA in the germline V gene. This CDR3 region has 14 residues. The CDR3 here is CASSFGAFGYEQYF. The CDR3 nucleotides read TGTGCCAGCAGCTTTGGTGCGTTCGGCTACGAGCAGTACTTC.

The V and J genes are TRBV2 and TRBJ2-2; D gene ambiguous. With 6 bases removed from V and 1 base from J, the gap between germline ends came to 6 bases. The CDR3 sequence is 13 residues long. Germline loops: CDR1 SNHLY, CDR2 FYNNEI. In DNA, the CDR3 is TGTGCCAGCAGACGGTTGAACACCGGGGAGCTGTTTTTT. Translation: CASRRLNTGELFF.

V usage is TRBV4-3 and J usage is TRBJ2-7; a weak D match, TRBD2 (5 bases). V gave up 0 bases and J gave up 7 bases, with 10 bases separating them. The CDR3 is made up of 13 amino acids. The germline gives CDR1 LGHNA, CDR2 YSLEER. CDR3 bases: TGCGCCAGCAGCCAAGAACCGGAGCGGGAGCAGTACTTC. Its translation is CASSQEPEREQYF.

V gene TRBV10-3 combines with J gene TRBJ1-1, with 7 positions matching TRBD1. V lost 3 bases and J lost 0; bases outside the gene matches: 1. CDR1 and CDR2 (germline): ENHRY, SYGVKD. The CDR3 is 14 residues long. The CDR3 loop reads CAISDQGVNTEAFF. Here the CDR3 DNA reads TGTGCCATCAGTGATCAGGGGGTGAACACTGAAGCTTTCTTT.